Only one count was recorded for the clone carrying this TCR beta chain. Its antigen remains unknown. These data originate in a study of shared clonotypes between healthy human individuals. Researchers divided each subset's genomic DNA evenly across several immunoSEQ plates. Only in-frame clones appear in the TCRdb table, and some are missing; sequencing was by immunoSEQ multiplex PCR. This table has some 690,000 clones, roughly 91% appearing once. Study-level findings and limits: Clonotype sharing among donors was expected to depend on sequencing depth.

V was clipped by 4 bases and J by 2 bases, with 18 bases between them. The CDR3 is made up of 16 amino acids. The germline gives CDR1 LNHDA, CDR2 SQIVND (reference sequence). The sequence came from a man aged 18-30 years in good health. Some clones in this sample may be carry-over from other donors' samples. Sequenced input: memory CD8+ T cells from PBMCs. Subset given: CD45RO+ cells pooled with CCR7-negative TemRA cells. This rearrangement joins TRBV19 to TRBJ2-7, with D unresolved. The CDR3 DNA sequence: TGTGCCAGTAGTAGTAAACTATTCGCCGCAACCTACGAGCAGTACTTC. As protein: CASSSKLFAATYEQYF. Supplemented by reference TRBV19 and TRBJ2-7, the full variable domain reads DGGITQSPKYLFRKEGQNVTLSCEQNLNHDAMYWYRQDPGQGLRLIYYSQIVNDFQKGDIAEGYSVSREKKESFPLTVTSAQKNPTAFYLCASSSKLFAATYEQYFGPGTRLTVT.